This T cell receptor beta chain stems from a study of Ad26.COV2.S vaccination and SARS-CoV-2 variants. Study overall: Vaccine-arm donor from the placebo-controlled COV1001 Ad26.COV2.S trial.

Treatment noted: some 20 received Ad26.COV2.S at low or high dose, single or two shots; about 5 received placebo; per-sample allocation not given. Each sample was drawn 63 days after the first injection (of vaccine or placebo). Trimming removed 7 bases at V and 3 bases at J, with 18 bases between. The CDR3 has 15 residues. CDR1 and CDR2 from the germline V gene are LNHDA and SQIVND (reference sequence). Findings of the study overall: Non-spike TCR breadth was similar in vaccine and placebo recipients.

Notes on this clone: The antigen remains undetermined.

The protocol was immunoSEQ multiplex PCR, while the TCRdb copy is restricted to in-frame clones and leaves out a portion. The sample holds about 320,000 clones, 85% to 90% seen once. The specimen comprised peripheral blood, sampled in a trial of Ad26.COV2.S vaccine versus placebo. The receptor was isolated from a person aged 18-60 years who received the Ad26.COV2.S COVID-19 vaccine or a placebo. V is TRBV19 and J is TRBJ1-2; D possibly corresponds to TRBD1 (5 bases). In DNA form, the CDR3 reads TGTGCCAGTACCCCCCGGGGGTTTGAGGACTATGGCTACACCTTC. It specifies CASTPRGFEDYGYTF.